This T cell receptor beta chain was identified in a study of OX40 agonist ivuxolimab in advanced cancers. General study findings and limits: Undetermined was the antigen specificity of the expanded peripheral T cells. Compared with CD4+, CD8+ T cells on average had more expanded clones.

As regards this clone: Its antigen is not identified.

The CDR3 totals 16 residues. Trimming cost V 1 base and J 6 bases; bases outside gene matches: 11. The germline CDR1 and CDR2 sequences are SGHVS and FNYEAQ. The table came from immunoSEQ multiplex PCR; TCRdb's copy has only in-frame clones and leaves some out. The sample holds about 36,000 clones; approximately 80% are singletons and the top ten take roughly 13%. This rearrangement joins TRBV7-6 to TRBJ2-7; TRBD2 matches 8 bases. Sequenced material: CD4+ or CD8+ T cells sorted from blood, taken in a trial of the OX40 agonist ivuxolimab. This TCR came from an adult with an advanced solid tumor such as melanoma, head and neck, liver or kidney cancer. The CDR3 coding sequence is TGTGCCAGCAGCTTAGGGTTAGCGGGGCCACAACCCGAGCAGTACTTC. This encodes CASSLGLAGPQPEQYF.